One and the same sample provided the 32 T cell receptor beta chains below, sequenced in a study of blood T cell repertoires in COVID-19. Clones were read by immunoSEQ multiplex PCR, and TCRdb kept only the in-frame ones, dropping some. The sample has approximately 240,000 clones; approximately 86% are singletons. The specimen was peripheral blood. These TCRs come from a woman aged 60-70 years with active or convalescent COVID-19.

The CDR3 sequence is CASSRQQGAFYNSPLHF. In DNA form, the CDR3 reads TGTGCCAGCAGCCGACAACAGGGGGCTTTCTATAATTCACCCCTCCACTTT. The chain is built from TRBV14 and TRBJ1-6; 9 bases are a match to TRBD1. CDR1 SGHDN and CDR2 FVKESK come from the germline V gene. Trimming cost V 4 bases and J 3 bases; bases outside gene matches: 7. This CDR3 region has 17 residues.

The V and J genes are TRBV5-5 and TRBJ2-6; D call uncertain. V lost 9 bases and J lost 2, with 9 bases in between. Germline CDR1 is SGHKS and CDR2 is YYEKEE (reference sequence). The CDR3 consists of 13 residues. CDR3 protein: CATSQAGANVLTF. CDR3 DNA: TGTGCCACCAGTCAGGCTGGGGCCAACGTCCTGACTTTC. The full variable domain, in which reference TRBV5-5 and TRBJ2-6 provide the parts outside the CDR3, is DAGVTQSPTHLIKTRGQQVTLRCSPISGHKSVSWYQQVLGQGPQFIFQYYEKEERGRGNFPDRFSARQFPNYSSELNVNALLLGDSALYLCATSQAGANVLTFGAGSRLTVL.

The chain links TRBV6-5 to TRBJ1-5; possible D gene TRBD1, 5 bases. The CDR3 covers 13 residues. Per germline, CDR1 MNHEY and CDR2 SVGAGI. The V end was cut by 8 bases, the J end by 3 bases, with 11 bases between. This CDR3 is CASGQGYNQPQHF. The CDR3, as DNA: TGTGCCAGCGGTCAGGGTTACAATCAGCCCCAGCATTTT.

V usage is TRBV5-1 and J usage is TRBJ2-2; tentative D call: TRBD2 (6 bases). Trimming removed 2 bases at V and 2 bases at J, with 10 bases between. The CDR3 totals 15 residues. Germline V gene data show CDR1 as SGHRS and CDR2 as YFSETQ. The CDR3 is CASSLGGLNTGELFF. CDR3 sequence (DNA): TGCGCCAGCAGCTTAGGAGGGCTTAACACCGGGGAGCTGTTTTTT.

V and J are TRBV27 and TRBJ1-1; D gene uncertain. V lost 0 bases to trimming and J lost 5 bases, with 7 bases between them. In germline, CDR1 is MNHEY, CDR2 SMNVEV (reference sequence). This CDR3 is 13 amino acids long. In nucleotides, the CDR3 is TGTGCCAGCAGTTTATCGGGGAGGACTGAAGCTTTCTTT. Residues: CASSLSGRTEAFF.

The CDR3 region is CASSEVAGSPYNEQFF. CDR3 coding DNA: TGTGCCAGCAGCGAAGTAGCGGGAAGTCCCTACAATGAGCAGTTCTTC. This sequence joins TRBV7-3 and TRBJ2-1; the match to TRBD2 covers 8 bases. Germline V gene sequence: CDR1 SGHTA, CDR2 FQGTGA. The CDR3 is made up of 16 amino acids. With V trimmed by 5 bases and J by 2 bases, 8 bases remained unmatched.

The chain carries TRBV5-1 and TRBJ1-5, with TRBD1 matching over 7 bases. CDR3 length equals 14 residues. Germline CDR1 SGHRS, CDR2 YFSETQ. After removal of 3 bases from V and 6 bases from J, the junction contained 6 bases not matched to a gene. CDR3 sequence: CASSSPRGFQPQHF. CDR3 nucleotide sequence: TGCGCCAGCAGCTCTCCCAGGGGGTTTCAGCCCCAGCATTTT.

The V gene is TRBV2, the J gene TRBJ2-5; the match to TRBD2 covers 10 bases. Per the germline V gene, CDR1 is SNHLY and CDR2 is FYNNEI. This CDR3 has 15 amino acids. After removal of 4 bases from V and 3 bases from J, the junction contained 5 bases not matched to a gene. The DNA for the CDR3 is TGTGCCAGCAGTGGAGTAGCGGGGGGAGAAGAGACCCAGTACTTC. It is translated as CASSGVAGGEETQYF.

Concerning this clone itself: Germline and junction disagree at one end, which may indicate a read error. The chain recombines TRBV18 with TRBJ2-3; 8 positions agree with TRBD1. The V gene's germline CDR1 is KGHSH and CDR2 LQKENI. This CDR3 is built from 11 residues. As DNA, the CDR3 is TGTGCCAGCTCACGAGGACAGGGCACCCATTTT. Its translation: CASSRGQGTHF.

This chain joins TRBV4-2 and TRBJ2-3; 12 nucleotides match TRBD2. Germline V gene sequence: CDR1 LGHNA, CDR2 YNFKEQ. This CDR3 has 18 amino acids. With V trimmed by 2 bases and J by 5 bases, 11 bases remained unmatched. CDR3: CASSQLVGLAGLRDTQYF. In DNA form, the CDR3 reads TGTGCCAGCAGCCAACTCGTAGGACTAGCGGGACTCCGAGATACGCAGTATTTT.

This clone was counted between two and nine times. V is TRBV5-5 and J is TRBJ1-4; TRBD1 matches 9 bases. The germline gives CDR1 SGHKS, CDR2 YYEKEE (reference sequence). V lost 2 bases and J lost 6; bases outside the gene matches: 5. The length of the CDR3 is 15 residues. CDR3 bases: TGTGCCAGCAGCTTCCCGACAGGGGGGGATGAAAAACTGTTTTTT. Encoded protein: CASSFPTGGDEKLFF.

This chain connects TRBV9 to TRBJ2-2, with 8 bases matching TRBD2. CDR3 length: 15 residues. Germline values: CDR1 SGDLS, CDR2 YYNGEE. V lost 3 bases and J lost 5; bases outside the gene matches: 6. The CDR3: CASSESGSRTGELFF. The CDR3 DNA follows: TGTGCCAGCAGCGAAAGCGGGAGTCGGACCGGGGAGCTGTTTTTT.

CDR3 protein: CASRTSGQETQYF. The CDR3 DNA reads TGTGCCAGCCGGACTAGCGGACAAGAGACCCAGTACTTC. The chain links TRBV18 to TRBJ2-5; 10 bases align to TRBD2. V lost 8 bases and J lost 2; bases outside the gene matches: 2. Germline CDR1 reads KGHSH; CDR2 reads LQKENI. This CDR3 region has 13 residues.

The genes are TRBV19 and TRBJ1-1, with D maybe TRBD1 (6 bases). This CDR3 has 14 amino acids. The V gene lost 7 bases and the J gene lost 4 bases, with 16 bases spanning the gap. Germline assignment: CDR1 LNHDA and CDR2 SQIVND (reference sequence). The CDR3 DNA is TGTGCCAGTACAGGGTCAGGGGTGGGCACTGAAGCTTTCTTT. Its translation is CASTGSGVGTEAFF.

This chain connects TRBV19 to TRBJ1-5; unclear D gene. Between the trimmed V and J ends, which lost 2 bases and 8 bases, there was a span of 25 bases. The length of the CDR3 is 18 residues. CDR1 is LNHDA and CDR2 is SQIVND in the germline V gene (reference sequence). In nucleotides, the CDR3 is TGTGCCAGTAGTATAACTACCTCTAGGACTCCCGTAATGAAGCCCCAGCATTTT. This encodes CASSITTSRTPVMKPQHF.

This chain links TRBV9 with TRBJ2-1, with D perhaps matching TRBD2 (5 bases). Trimming pared 2 bases from V and 7 bases from J, leaving 16 bases between. Germline V gives CDR1 SGDLS, CDR2 YYNGEE. This CDR3 contains 15 residues. DNA of the CDR3: TGTGCCAGCAGCGTGAGCGGAGTCTTCCCGAATGAGCAGTTCTTC. This gives the protein CASSVSGVFPNEQFF.

The sample holds one count of this clone. The chain joins TRBV9 to TRBJ2-3, with D perhaps TRBD2 (5 bases). Germline V gives CDR1 SGDLS, CDR2 YYNGEE. The CDR3 runs to 15 residues. Trimming cost V 3 bases and J 4 bases, with 15 bases left between them. The CDR3 loop is CASSERGNAPDTQYF. In nucleotides, the CDR3 is TGTGCCAGCAGCGAGAGAGGGAACGCTCCAGATACGCAGTATTTT.

This chain links TRBV7-9 with TRBJ1-6; 11 positions agree with TRBD1. V trimming: 5 bases; J trimming: 8 bases; junction bases outside the gene matches: 8. CDR1 SEHNR and CDR2 FQNEAQ come from the germline V gene (reference sequence). This CDR3 comprises 16 residues. In DNA form, the CDR3 reads TGTGCCAGCAGCCAACGGACAGGGGGCCAGTATTCACCCCTCCACTTT. Amino acids: CASSQRTGGQYSPLHF. Full variable domain (remainder filled in from reference TRBV7-9 and TRBJ1-6): DTGVSQNPRHKITKRGQNVTFRCDPISEHNRLYWYRQTLGQGPEFLTYFQNEAQLEKSRLLSDRFSAERPKGSFSTLEIQRTEQGDSAMYLCASSQRTGGQYSPLHFGNGTRLTVT.

This chain connects TRBV19 to TRBJ2-6; D gene ambiguous. Trimming removed 3 bases from V and 1 base from J, with 7 bases in between. CDR1 is LNHDA and CDR2 is SQIVND in the germline V gene (reference sequence). The CDR3 has 15 residues. In DNA form, the CDR3 reads TGTGCCAGTAGTATCCCCAGGTCTGGGGCCAACGTCCTGACTTTC. Its translation is CASSIPRSGANVLTF.

About this clone itself: This specimen includes other DNA sequences encoding the same CDR3. V and J are TRBV9 and TRBJ2-3; D is uncertain. Trimming cost V 1 base and J 1 base, with 4 bases left between them. The germline V gene encodes CDR1 SGDLS and CDR2 YYNGEE. This CDR3 spans 13 amino acids. This CDR3 is CASSVLGTDTQYF. The CDR3 bases are TGTGCCAGCAGCGTATTAGGCACAGATACGCAGTATTTT.

The rearrangement joins TRBV6-1 to TRBJ2-4, with D maybe TRBD1 (5 bases). The CDR3 runs 15 residues. Between the trimmed V and J ends, which lost 2 bases and 4 bases, there was a span of 12 bases. CDR1 is MNHNS, CDR2 SASEGT, per germline. The CDR3 region has the DNA TGTGCCAGCAGTGAAAGGGGCGCCCCGAAAAACATTCAGTACTTC. This encodes CASSERGAPKNIQYF.

The chain has TRBV5-4 and TRBJ2-1; TRBD2 aligns across 9 bases. The J segment lost 3 bases and the V segment lost 1 base, leaving 8 bases of the junction unmatched. Looked up from germline, CDR1 is SGHNT and CDR2 is YYREEE (reference sequence). The CDR3 is 17 residues long. The CDR3 bases are TGTGCCAGCAGCTTGAGTTTAGCGGGGGCCTTCTACAATGAGCAGTTCTTC. Translated, it gives CASSLSLAGAFYNEQFF.

The rearrangement uses TRBV4-1 and TRBJ2-2, with 7 bases matching TRBD1. J lost 7 bases, V lost 7 bases, and 6 bases had no gene match. Germline V lookup: CDR1 MGHRA, CDR2 YSYEKL. This CDR3 spans 13 amino acids. The DNA for the CDR3 is TGCGCCAGCACCGACAGGGCGGGCGGGGAGCTGTTTTTT. Encoded protein: CASTDRAGGELFF.

This CDR3 is CASSLHPDRPPNYGYTF. The CDR3 bases are TGTGCCAGCAGCTTACACCCCGACAGGCCCCCTAACTATGGCTACACCTTC. The V call is TRBV5-5, the J call TRBJ1-2; perhaps TRBD1 as D (6 bases). The germline V gene encodes CDR1 SGHKS and CDR2 YYEKEE (reference sequence). This CDR3 region has 17 residues. The V end lost 2 bases, the J end lost 0 bases, and 17 bases lay between the germline ends.

The chain is built from TRBV2 and TRBJ2-3; D unresolved. CDR3 length: 15 amino acids. Germline assignment: CDR1 SNHLY and CDR2 FYNNEI. The V and J ends lost 2 bases and 2 bases respectively, with 11 bases between them. The CDR3, as DNA: TGTGCCAGCAGTGAAAATGTAGTGTCCACAGATACGCAGTATTTT. Protein product: CASSENVVSTDTQYF.

The chain has TRBV5-5 and TRBJ2-7; D gene uncertain. V lost 0 bases and J lost 3, with 4 bases in between. Germline values: CDR1 SGHKS, CDR2 YYEKEE (reference sequence). The CDR3 runs 12 residues. This CDR3 reads CASSLAHYEQYF. The CDR3 DNA follows: TGTGCCAGCAGCTTGGCCCACTACGAGCAGTACTTC.

The chain has TRBV5-1 and TRBJ2-5, with 8 bases aligning to TRBD1. Germline CDR1 SGHRS, CDR2 YFSETQ. J was trimmed by 5 bases and V by 4 bases; bases with no gene match: 7. The CDR3 extends over 14 amino acids. The CDR3 DNA sequence: TGCGCCAGCAGCCAGGGACAGGCAGGCGAGACCCAGTACTTC. Amino acids: CASSQGQAGETQYF.

The chain is built from TRBV2 and TRBJ2-3; TRBD1 matches at 7 bases. This CDR3 region has 14 residues. V was pared by 4 bases and J by 3 bases, with 4 bases of the junction left unmatched. CDR1 SNHLY and CDR2 FYNNEI come from the germline V gene. The CDR3 region is CASSALQGTDTQYF. CDR3 sequence (DNA): TGTGCCAGCAGTGCCTTACAGGGGACAGATACGCAGTATTTT.

The V gene is TRBV19, the J gene TRBJ1-1, with TRBD1 matching 7 bases. Germline values: CDR1 LNHDA, CDR2 SQIVND (reference sequence). This CDR3 contains 16 residues. The trim removed 3 bases at V and 1 base at J, leaving 8 bases unmatched. The CDR3 region is CASSMPPGQKNTEAFF. Here the CDR3 DNA reads TGTGCCAGTAGTATGCCGCCGGGACAGAAGAACACTGAAGCTTTCTTT.

The chain is built from TRBV25-1 and TRBJ2-1; TRBD2 agrees at 7 bases. V shed 3 bases and J 4 bases; nucleotides not matched to a gene: 9. The CDR3 contains 16 residues. Per germline, CDR1 MGHDK and CDR2 SYGVNS. Here the CDR3 DNA reads TGTGCCAGCAGTGAGGAAAGCGGGGCAGGGTACAATGAGCAGTTCTTC. Protein: CASSEESGAGYNEQFF.

The chain recombines TRBV7-9 with TRBJ2-1, with TRBD1 matching over 9 bases. Germline V lookup: CDR1 SEHNR, CDR2 FQNEAQ (reference sequence). This CDR3 comprises 16 residues. Trimming cost V 2 bases and J 7 bases; bases outside gene matches: 9. The CDR3 loop is CASSLPTGTGMNEQFF. The CDR3 region has the DNA TGTGCCAGCAGCTTACCCACCGGGACAGGGATGAATGAGCAGTTCTTC.

This chain joins TRBV5-1 and TRBJ2-7; the D gene is possibly TRBD2 (7 bases). The V gene lost 3 bases and the J gene lost 5 bases, with 18 bases spanning the gap. The CDR3 runs to 15 residues. Germline V gives CDR1 SGHRS, CDR2 YFSETQ. CDR3 residues: CASSSSRGADHEQYF. CDR3 nucleotide sequence: TGCGCCAGCAGCTCAAGCCGGGGGGCGGACCACGAGCAGTACTTC.